The 20 T cell receptor beta chains presented below share a single source sample, sequenced in a study of early T cells in non-severe SARS-CoV-2 infection. TCRdb re-analysed the 5' RACE reads in MiXCR, keeping a single row per CDR3 protein. Of under 70,000 distinct CDR3 sequences in the sample, 15% are singletons; the top ten hold 10%. This material consisted of whole blood, taken at baseline. The origin of the receptors is an adult who was a healthcare worker with PCR-confirmed SARS-CoV-2 infection or an uninfected control (not recorded which).

The gene calls are TRBV20-1 and TRBJ2-7; perhaps TRBD2 as D (6 bases). CDR3 size: 13 residues. Germline V gene data show CDR1 as DFQATT and CDR2 as SNEGSKA (reference sequence). V lost 6 bases to trimming and J lost 7 bases, with 19 bases between them. The CDR3 DNA reads as TGCAGTGCCCCCGGACTATTGCGTAGAGAGCAGTACTTC. This encodes CSAPGLLRREQYF.

The sample holds a few counts of this clonotype. This chain links TRBV2 with TRBJ2-3; a weak D match, TRBD2 (6 bases). CDR1 SNHLY and CDR2 FYNNEI come from the germline V gene. This CDR3 has 15 amino acids. V lost 3 bases to trimming and J lost 6 bases, with 16 bases between them. The chain's CDR3 is CASSEAGPPADTQYF. CDR3 in DNA: TGTGCCAGCAGTGAGGCGGGACCCCCGGCGGATACGCAGTATTTT.

This clonotype was seen a few times. The rearrangement joins TRBV20-1 to TRBJ1-1; D unresolved. This CDR3 comprises 12 residues. The ends were cut back, 1 base at V and 6 bases at J, with 9 bases in the middle. CDR1 is DFQATT, CDR2 SNEGSKA, per germline (reference sequence). The CDR3 region has the DNA TGCAGTGCTAGAGTGGCGGCAGCTGAAGCTTTCTTT. Amino acid sequence: CSARVAAAEAFF.

This clonotype came up many times. The chain recombines TRBV20-1 with TRBJ2-7, with TRBD2 identical over 7 bases. From germline, CDR1 is DFQATT and CDR2 SNEGSKA (reference sequence). The trim removed 0 bases at V and 4 bases at J, leaving 0 bases unmatched. The CDR3 length is 12 residues. CDR3 residues: CSAREREYEQYF. CDR3 bases: TGCAGTGCTAGAGAGCGGGAGTACGAGCAGTACTTC.

V gene TRBV20-1 combines with J gene TRBJ2-3, with 7 bases fitting TRBD2. Germline V gene lookup returns CDR1 DFQATT and CDR2 SNEGSKA (reference sequence). This CDR3 is 13 amino acids long. The CDR3 region has the DNA TGCACCGCTAGTTTATTAGCGGGAGATACGCAGTATTTT. Translation: CTASLLAGDTQYF.

This clonotype showed up just a few times. The V call is TRBV19, the J call TRBJ1-5, with D hard to call. The V end was cut by 3 bases, the J end by 0 bases, with 12 bases between. The CDR3 is made up of 16 amino acids. Germline V gene lookup returns CDR1 LNHDA and CDR2 SQIVND (reference sequence). CDR3 loop: CASSMGYSYSNQPQHF. In nucleotides, the CDR3 is TGTGCCAGTAGTATGGGGTACAGTTATAGCAATCAGCCCCAGCATTTT. Using reference TRBV19 and TRBJ1-5 for the parts outside the CDR3, the full variable domain is DGGITQSPKYLFRKEGQNVTLSCEQNLNHDAMYWYRQDPGQGLRLIYYSQIVNDFQKGDIAEGYSVSREKKESFPLTVTSAQKNPTAFYLCASSMGYSYSNQPQHFGDGTRLSIL.

The rearrangement links TRBV6-5 to TRBJ2-5; 14 bases map to TRBD2. V trimming: 7 bases; J trimming: 5 bases; junction bases outside the gene matches: 6. Germline lookup yields CDR1 MNHEY and CDR2 SVGAGI. The CDR3 contains 15 residues. The CDR3 DNA sequence: TGTGCCAGCAAGACTAGCGGGAGGGCCGCGGAGACCCAGTACTTC. It translates to CASKTSGRAAETQYF.

CDR3: CSALRGENIQYF. CDR3 bases: TGCAGTGCTCTCCGGGGCGAAAACATTCAGTACTTC. This rearrangement joins TRBV20-1 to TRBJ2-4; D may correspond to TRBD1 or TRBD2 (5 bases each). The germline V and J ends were trimmed by 5 bases and 5 bases, with 10 bases remaining between them. The germline V gene encodes CDR1 DFQATT and CDR2 SNEGSKA (reference sequence). This CDR3 comprises 12 residues.

By frequency in the sample, this clonotype is medium-sized. Written as DNA, the CDR3 is TGTGCCACCAGTGACCCGAATCGCTGGACGGTCAATACGAACACCGGGGAGCTGTTTTTT. It is translated as CATSDPNRWTVNTNTGELFF. The chain links TRBV24-1 to TRBJ2-2; D is ambiguous. Germline V CDR1 and CDR2: KGHDR, SFDVKD. V lost 4 bases to trimming and J lost 0 bases, with 23 bases between them. The CDR3 has 20 residues.

J is TRBJ1-2 and V is TRBV9, with 7 bases aligning to TRBD1. CDR1 and CDR2 (germline): SGDLS, YYNGEE. The CDR3 is 15 residues long. Unmatched junction bases numbered 14, after V lost 8 bases and J lost 4 bases. The CDR3 spells CASTSGGGQGYGYTF. The CDR3 coding sequence is TGTGCCAGTACATCCGGAGGGGGCCAGGGCTATGGCTACACCTTC. The full variable domain, in which reference TRBV9 and TRBJ1-2 provide the parts outside the CDR3, is DSGVTQTPKHLITATGQRVTLRCSPRSGDLSVYWYQQSLDQGLQFLIQYYNGEERAKGNILERFSAQQFPDLHSELNLSSLELGDSALYFCASTSGGGQGYGYTFGSGTRLTVV.

The rearrangement links TRBV9 to TRBJ1-6; 7 nucleotides match TRBD1. Germline CDR1 is SGDLS and CDR2 is YYNGEE. The V gene end was trimmed by 4 bases and the J gene end by 0 bases; junction bases not matched to a gene: 1. The CDR3 spans 15 residues. This CDR3 reads CASSPGGSYNSPLHF. The DNA of the CDR3 is TGTGCCAGCAGCCCAGGGGGCTCCTATAATTCACCCCTCCACTTT. The full variable domain, with the rest looked up from reference TRBV9 and TRBJ1-6, is DSGVTQTPKHLITATGQRVTLRCSPRSGDLSVYWYQQSLDQGLQFLIQYYNGEERAKGNILERFSAQQFPDLHSELNLSSLELGDSALYFCASSPGGSYNSPLHFGNGTRLTVT.

The chain recombines TRBV20-1 with TRBJ1-5; D is uncertain. Germline V CDR1 and CDR2: DFQATT, SNEGSKA (reference sequence). V dropped 3 bases and J dropped 0 bases, with 15 bases sitting between them. This CDR3 comprises 16 residues. The CDR3 is CSARGSGGNSNQPQHF. The CDR3, as DNA: TGCAGTGCTAGGGGGTCGGGAGGCAATAGCAATCAGCCCCAGCATTTT.

The rearrangement links TRBV28 to TRBJ1-3, with a possible D match to TRBD1 (6 bases). This CDR3 has 14 amino acids. CDR1 and CDR2 (germline): MDHEN, SYDVKM. V was clipped by 9 bases and J by 0 bases, with 12 bases between them. This chain's CDR3 is CASHPDSSGNTIYF. In nucleotides, the CDR3 is TGTGCCAGTCATCCGGACAGCTCTGGAAACACCATATATTTT.

The rearrangement joins TRBV29-1 to TRBJ2-2; 7 nucleotides line up with TRBD1. Germline CDR1 reads SQVTM; CDR2 reads ANQGSEA. This CDR3 has 17 amino acids. V gave up 0 bases and J gave up 7 bases; unmatched junction bases: 14. The CDR3 DNA reads as TGCAGCGTTGAAGATCTTAGGACAGGCTCGACCCACGGGGAGCTGTTTTTT. Residues: CSVEDLRTGSTHGELFF.

This clonotype was counted a few times. The CDR3 is CSAETTGDTQYF. In DNA, the CDR3 is TGCAGCGCCGAAACAACAGGGGATACGCAGTATTTT. V and J are TRBV29-1 and TRBJ2-3; the D gene is possibly TRBD1 (6 bases). Germline CDR1 is SQVTM and CDR2 is ANQGSEA. V lost 7 bases and J lost 6, with 14 bases in between. CDR3 length: 12 amino acids.

This clonotype was observed many times. The rearrangement joins TRBV20-1 to TRBJ2-5; 10 nucleotides match TRBD1. The ends lost 0 bases at V and 5 bases at J; junction bases unmatched: 9. This CDR3 is 16 amino acids long. CDR1 is DFQATT, CDR2 SNEGSKA, per germline (reference sequence). CDR3 sequence reads: CSARDWDRGGLETQYF. Written as DNA, the CDR3 is TGCAGTGCTAGAGATTGGGACAGGGGAGGCTTGGAGACCCAGTACTTC.

This clonotype was counted between two and nine times. The V call is TRBV7-2, the J call TRBJ1-5, with D perhaps TRBD1 (5 bases). The germline V gene has CDR1 SGHTA and CDR2 FQGNSA. The CDR3 has 15 residues. V was clipped by 1 base and J by 4 bases, with 11 bases between them. This CDR3 reads CASSLVAGQNQPQHF. Here the CDR3 DNA reads TGTGCCAGCAGCTTAGTGGCAGGGCAGAATCAGCCCCAGCATTTT.

Ten or more counts support this clonotype. V is TRBV20-1 and J is TRBJ1-4; D gene ambiguous. This CDR3 contains 13 residues. CDR1 is DFQATT and CDR2 is SNEGSKA in the germline V gene (reference sequence). Trimming cost V 2 bases and J 6 bases, with 10 bases left between them. The CDR3 loop reads CSARKGNDEKLFF. CDR3 in DNA: TGCAGTGCTAGAAAGGGTAACGATGAAAAACTGTTTTTT.

This clonotype was detected only a few times. V and J are TRBV10-3 and TRBJ2-3, with TRBD2 as a possible D gene (6 bases). The V end was cut by 7 bases, the J end by 5 bases, with 13 bases between. In germline, CDR1 is ENHRY, CDR2 SYGVKD. CDR3 length equals 13 residues. CDR3 nucleotide sequence: TGTGCCATCAATGACGGGGGTGGAGATACGCAGTATTTT. Encoded protein: CAINDGGGDTQYF.

The chain combines TRBV3-1 with TRBJ2-5; D perhaps matches TRBD2 (6 bases). The V gene lost 0 bases and the J gene lost 1 base, with 15 bases spanning the gap. In germline, CDR1 is LGHDT, CDR2 YNNKEL (reference sequence). The CDR3 is 17 residues long. The CDR3 loop is CASSQEAGGASQETQYF. For the CDR3, the DNA is TGTGCCAGCAGCCAAGAAGCCGGAGGGGCCAGCCAAGAGACCCAGTACTTC.